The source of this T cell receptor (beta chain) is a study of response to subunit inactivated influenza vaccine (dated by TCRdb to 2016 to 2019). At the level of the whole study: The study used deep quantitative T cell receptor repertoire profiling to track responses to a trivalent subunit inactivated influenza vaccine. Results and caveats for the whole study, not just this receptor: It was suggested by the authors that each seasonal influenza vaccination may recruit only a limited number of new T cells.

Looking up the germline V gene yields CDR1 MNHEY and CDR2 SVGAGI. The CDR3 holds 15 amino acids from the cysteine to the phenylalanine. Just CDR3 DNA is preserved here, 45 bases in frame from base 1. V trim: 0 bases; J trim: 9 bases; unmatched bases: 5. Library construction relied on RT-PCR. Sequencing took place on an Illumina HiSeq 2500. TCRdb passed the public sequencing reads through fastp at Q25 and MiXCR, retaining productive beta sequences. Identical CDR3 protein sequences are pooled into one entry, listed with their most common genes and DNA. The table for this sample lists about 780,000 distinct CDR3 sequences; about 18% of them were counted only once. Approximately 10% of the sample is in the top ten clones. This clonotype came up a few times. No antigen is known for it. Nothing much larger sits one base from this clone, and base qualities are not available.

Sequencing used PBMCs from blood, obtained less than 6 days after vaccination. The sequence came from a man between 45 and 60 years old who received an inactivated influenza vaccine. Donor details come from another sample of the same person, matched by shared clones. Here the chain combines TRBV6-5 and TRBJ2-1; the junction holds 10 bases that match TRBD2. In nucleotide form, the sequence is TGTGCCAGCAGTTACTCGGCTAGCGGGGGTGGTGAGCAGTTCTTC. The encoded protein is CASSYSASGGGEQFF.